The 8 T cell receptor beta chains presented below share a single source sample, sequenced in a study of cytomegalovirus exposure and HLA in healthy donors. Both 60 Vbeta primers and 13 Jbeta primers went into the PCR. Using immunoSEQ multiplex PCR, the repertoire was profiled, and TCRdb retains in-frame clones only, with some absent. The table has about 150,000 clones, around two thirds seen once. Specimen: PBMCs. These receptors were taken from a man between 18 and 29 years old in good health and CMV-seropositive.

The V call is TRBV27, the J call TRBJ2-3; 9 nucleotides line up with TRBD2. Germline CDR1 is MNHEY and CDR2 is SMNVEV (reference sequence). This CDR3 spans 14 amino acids. With 4 bases clipped from V and 3 bases from J, the junction kept 2 bases outside the gene matches. CDR3 region: CASSSGLATDTQYF. The DNA for the CDR3 is TGTGCCAGCAGTTCCGGACTAGCGACAGATACGCAGTATTTT.

V gene TRBV15 combines with J gene TRBJ2-7; D is unclear. Germline V gives CDR1 LNHNV, CDR2 YYDKDF (reference sequence). The CDR3 runs to 14 residues. Trimming took off 1 base at V and 0 bases at J, with 7 bases between the two ends. In DNA form, the CDR3 reads TGTGCCACCAGCAGAGGTGGAGCCTCCTACGAGCAGTACTTC. Encoded protein: CATSRGGASYEQYF.

The chain recombines TRBV30 with TRBJ2-5; D is possibly TRBD1 (6 bases). V lost 2 bases, J lost 5 bases, and 18 bases lay in between. The germline V gene encodes CDR1 GTSNPN and CDR2 SVGIG (reference sequence). The CDR3 sequence is 15 residues long. The CDR3: CAWSSTGTRGETQYF. The CDR3 DNA is TGTGCCTGGAGTTCAACAGGGACCCGGGGTGAGACCCAGTACTTC.

The rearrangement joins TRBV5-1 to TRBJ2-3; no reliable D call. CDR1 SGHRS and CDR2 YFSETQ come from the germline V gene. Trimming stripped 3 bases from V and 2 bases from J, with 4 bases between. The CDR3 sequence is 12 residues long. CDR3 DNA sequence: TGCGCCAGCAGCTGGCCCACAGATACGCAGTATTTT. Translating gives CASSWPTDTQYF.

The chain links TRBV7-8 to TRBJ2-5, with 7 nucleotides matching TRBD1. Trimming cost V 5 bases and J 7 bases; bases outside gene matches: 13. CDR1 and CDR2 (germline): SGHVS, FQNEAQ. The CDR3 loop spans 15 amino acids. CDR3 sequence (DNA): TGTGCCAGCAGCCCCGCCGGGACAGCCCGAGGGACCCAGTACTTC. Translated, it gives CASSPAGTARGTQYF. Variable domain in full (rest from reference TRBV7-8 and TRBJ2-5): GAGVSQSPRYKVAKRGQDVALRCDPISGHVSLFWYQQALGQGPEFLTYFQNEAQLDKSGLPSDRFFAERPEGSVSTLKIQRTQQEDSAVYLCASSPAGTARGTQYFGPGTRLLVL.

The chain is built from TRBV6-5 and TRBJ1-1; 7 bases are shared with TRBD1. Losses at the gene ends were 7 bases for V and 1 base for J; bases not matched to a gene: 3. The CDR3 spans 13 residues. Germline assignment: CDR1 MNHEY and CDR2 SVGAGI. The CDR3 reads CASKRQGNTEAFF. The CDR3 DNA reads TGTGCCAGCAAACGACAGGGGAACACTGAAGCTTTCTTT.

In DNA form, the CDR3 reads TGTGCCAGCGTCCAAGGTAGGACAGTGTCTTACGAGCAGTACTTC. Protein sequence: CASVQGRTVSYEQYF. This chain connects TRBV2 to TRBJ2-7; D may be TRBD1 (6 bases). This CDR3 comprises 15 residues. V was trimmed by 8 bases and J by 4 bases, leaving 21 bases between them. In germline, CDR1 is SNHLY, CDR2 FYNNEI.

The chain uses TRBV9 and TRBJ1-5, with D possibly matching TRBD1 (6 bases). Trimming left V 3 bases short and J 5 bases short, with 12 bases between. This CDR3 region has 14 residues. Germline V gene data show CDR1 as SGDLS and CDR2 as YYNGEE. CDR3 protein: CASSEAGGHQPQHF. As DNA, the CDR3 is TGTGCCAGCAGCGAGGCGGGGGGGCATCAGCCCCAGCATTTT.